This T cell receptor beta chain stems from a study of early T cells in non-severe SARS-CoV-2 infection. With regard to this clonotype: This may be a read error, as it is one base from a much larger clone.

This CDR3 is built from 13 residues. Trimming removed 5 bases from V and 5 bases from J; junction bases left unmatched: 5. Germline lookup yields CDR1 MDHEN and CDR2 SYDVKM. From the 5' RACE reads, TCRdb called clonotypes with MiXCR, one entry per CDR3 protein. The sample consists of fewer than 85,000 distinct CDR3 sequences, about 13% of them appearing once. The gene calls are TRBV28 and TRBJ1-1; 7 nucleotides match TRBD1. Sequenced sample: whole blood. The sequence came from an adult who was a healthcare worker with PCR-confirmed SARS-CoV-2 infection or an uninfected control (not recorded which). The CDR3 sequence: CASSANRGTEAFF. The CDR3 DNA follows: TGTGCCAGCAGTGCCAACAGGGGAACTGAAGCTTTCTTT.